Here is one T cell receptor (beta chain) with its context. There are many counts of this clonotype. Its antigen remains undetermined. Base qualities were left out, and no much larger clone turns up one base away. The CDR3 runs 14 residues from the cysteine to the phenylalanine. The only DNA kept is the CDR3, 42 bases in frame from the first base. Cut back by 5 bases and 1 base, the V and J ends lie 9 bases apart. CDR1 and CDR2 are read off the germline V gene as MNHEY and SVGAGI. The data derive from a study of early T cells in non-severe SARS-CoV-2 infection (dated by TCRdb to the early 2020s). Regarding the research as a whole: Bulk RNA from unsorted whole blood was used for TCR sequencing, so alpha and beta chains could not be paired.

What the research found in general, with its limitations: VDJdb matching was skewed toward anti-spike CD8 responses, so virus-specific expansions were likely underestimated and private and CD4 specificities were missed.

The study was a case-control design nested within a healthcare worker cohort in London, UK, with weekly nasopharyngeal swab PCR tests and blood sampling. Between 23 and 31 March 2020, the week of the UK lockdown, healthcare workers were enrolled and then followed up weekly for as long as 16 weeks. Libraries were made using 5' RACE. TCRdb names NextSeq 500 as the instrument used. To correct for sequencing error and PCR bias, the TCR library protocol tagged individual cDNA molecules with unique molecular identifiers. Both TCR alpha and beta chains were sequenced, and tight co-correlation was observed between alpha and beta sequence abundances in each sample. Processing in the source paper ran as follows. Decombinator V4 was used to perform V gene, J gene and CDR3 annotation of TCR sequences. TCRs were defined as expanded if a significant change between any two time points was detected under a Poisson model with p below 0.0001. Abundances of TCRs were expressed as counts per million after normalisation to the total number of TCRs sequenced in each sample. MAIT TCRs were defined by TRAV1-2 paired with TRAJ12, TRAJ20 or TRAJ33, and iNKT TCRs by TRAV10 paired with TRAJ18. VDJdb, accessed on 1 November 2021, was searched for TCRs annotated for CMV, EBV and SARS-CoV-2, and TCRs annotated for more than one antigen were excluded. The public reads were quality trimmed at Q25 with fastp and then assembled into clones with MiXCR by TCRdb, keeping productive beta chains. Every distinct CDR3 protein forms one entry, paired with its most common genes and DNA. In this record, the V and J calls reflect TCRdb's handling and not the investigators' own analysis. The sample data list roughly 58,000 distinct CDR3 sequences, and approximately 12% of these were observed just once. The top ten clones comprise 1.4% of the sample.

The chain uses TRBV6-5 and TRBJ1-5, with the D gene not clear enough to name. The sequence was obtained from an adult who was a healthcare worker with PCR-confirmed SARS-CoV-2 infection or an uninfected control (not recorded which). Material: whole blood. The nucleotides are TGTGCCAGCAGTGAAGACGGAAGCAATCAGCCCCAGCATTTT. Translated, it gives CASSEDGSNQPQHF.